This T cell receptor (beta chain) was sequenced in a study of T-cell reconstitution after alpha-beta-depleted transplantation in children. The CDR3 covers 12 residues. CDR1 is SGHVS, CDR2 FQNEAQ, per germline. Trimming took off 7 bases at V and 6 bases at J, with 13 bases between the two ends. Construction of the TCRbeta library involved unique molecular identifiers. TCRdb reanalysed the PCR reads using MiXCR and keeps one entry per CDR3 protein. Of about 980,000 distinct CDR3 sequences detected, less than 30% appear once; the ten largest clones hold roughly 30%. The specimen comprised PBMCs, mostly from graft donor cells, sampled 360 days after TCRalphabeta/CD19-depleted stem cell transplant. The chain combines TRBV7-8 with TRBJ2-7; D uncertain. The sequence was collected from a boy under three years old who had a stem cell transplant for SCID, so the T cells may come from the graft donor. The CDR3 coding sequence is TGTGCCAGCAAATGGGTCTACAGCGAGCAGTACTTC. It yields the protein CASKWVYSEQYF.